The source of this T cell receptor beta chain is a study of T cells expressing NK-cell markers. About the research overall: One of eight sequenced donors was HCMV-seronegative; the other seven were seropositive.

To note about this clonotype: Its antigen is not known.

Findings and caveats of the study: For a few donors, these clonotypes were likewise the leading ones in the CD3+CD56-NKG2C+ fraction.

Using the 5' RACE reads, TCRdb records one entry per CDR3 protein without DNA. The sample has around 140,000 distinct CDR3 sequences, and its top ten clones hold around 12%. Sequenced: blood T cells: a sorted CD56 or NKG2C T cell subset, CD4+ or CD8+ T cells, or bulk PBMC T cells (not recorded which). This TCR came from a man between 18 and 29 years old in good health.

Here the CDR3 reads CSVEGVPDKTYEQYF. The V gene is TRBV29-1, the J gene TRBJ2-7; the D call of TRBD1 rests on TCRdb alone, since no DNA is present to check it. The germline V gene encodes CDR1 SQVTM and CDR2 ANQGSEA. The CDR3 length is 15 residues.